The T cell receptor beta chain under discussion was sequenced for a study of blood T cell repertoires in COVID-19. Sequencing used immunoSEQ multiplex PCR; TCRdb keeps in-frame clones, though not all of them. The data contain roughly 290,000 clones, over 75% of them singletons. CDR1 and CDR2 (germline): KGHSH, LQKENI. The CDR3 consists of 15 residues. The ends were cut back, 3 bases at V and 3 bases at J, with 14 bases in the middle. This chain connects TRBV18 to TRBJ1-2; D ambiguous. The source is a woman aged 60-75 years with acute or convalescent COVID-19. What was sequenced was peripheral blood. CDR3 residues: CASSPSQDHDYGYTF. The CDR3 region has the DNA TGTGCCAGCTCACCGTCCCAGGATCACGACTATGGCTACACCTTC.